One sample yielded the 14 T cell receptor beta chains listed below, sequenced in a study of a mutant IDH1 vaccine in newly diagnosed glioma. Measured with immunoSEQ multiplex PCR; TCRdb has only the in-frame clones, and not every one. This table holds about 70,000 clones, more than 70% found once. Time point described: baseline, week 1 (first vaccination visit). Treatment of the sample: pre-vaccination baseline after standard-of-care therapy. The sample was peripheral blood mononuclear cells (PBMCs), taken from a glioma patient treated with radiotherapy, temozolomide or both. All receptors come from a woman between 18 and 30 years old with glioma. Some clones in this sample may be carry-over from other donors' samples.

Here the CDR3 DNA reads TGTGCCAGCACTCGGACTAGCGGGGGGATTAACACCGGGGAGCTGTTTTTT. This translates into CASTRTSGGINTGELFF. This chain links TRBV2 with TRBJ2-2; 14 bases map to TRBD2. Germline trimming cut 7 bases from V and 2 bases from J; bases unmatched to any gene: 6. The CDR3 contains 17 residues. Germline assignment: CDR1 SNHLY and CDR2 FYNNEI.

The chain combines TRBV10-3 with TRBJ2-3, with a tentative D call TRBD1 (6 bases). V lost 6 bases and J 0 bases, leaving 22 bases between the germline ends. CDR1 is ENHRY, CDR2 SYGVKD, per germline. This CDR3 is built from 18 residues. CDR3 bases: TGTGCCATCAGCCGGTCACAGATAGGGGGAGCGAGCACAGATACGCAGTATTTT. Amino acid sequence: CAISRSQIGGASTDTQYF.

The table lists this clone with a few counts. The chain uses TRBV30 and TRBJ1-5; the D gene is possibly TRBD1 (6 bases). V lost 2 bases, J lost 0 bases, and 11 bases lay in between. The CDR3 consists of 15 residues. Germline CDR1 and CDR2: GTSNPN and SVGIG (reference sequence). CDR3 region: CAWSQGTASNQPQHF. The CDR3 DNA reads TGTGCCTGGAGTCAGGGGACGGCTAGCAATCAGCCCCAGCATTTT.

The V call is TRBV4-1, the J call TRBJ2-7; D perhaps matches TRBD2 (5 bases). The CDR3 spans 14 residues. Germline V gene data show CDR1 as MGHRA and CDR2 as YSYEKL. Trimming stripped 3 bases from V and 3 bases from J, with 12 bases between. CDR3 loop: CASSHSRENYEQYF. The DNA of the CDR3 is TGCGCCAGCAGCCATAGCCGGGAAAACTACGAGCAGTACTTC.

The chain joins TRBV2 to TRBJ2-1; a weak D match, TRBD1 (6 bases). This CDR3 region has 15 residues. Germline V gene lookup returns CDR1 SNHLY and CDR2 FYNNEI. The germline V and J ends were trimmed by 2 bases and 3 bases, with 11 bases remaining between them. CDR3 loop: CASSETGTDYNEQFF. The CDR3 DNA reads as TGTGCCAGCAGTGAAACAGGGACGGACTACAATGAGCAGTTCTTC. The full variable domain, completed using reference TRBV2 and TRBJ2-1, is EPEVTQTPSHQVTQMGQEVILRCVPISNHLYFYWYRQILGQKVEFLVSFYNNEISEKSEIFDDQFSVERPDGSNFTLKIRSTKLEDSAMYFCASSETGTDYNEQFFGPGTRLTVL.

This clone was picked up a small number of times. This chain uses TRBV5-6 with TRBJ1-3; D call uncertain. CDR3 length: 12 residues. Trimming took off 1 base at V and 4 bases at J, with 3 bases between the two ends. Germline CDR1 is SGHDT and CDR2 is YYEEEE. This chain's CDR3 is CASSLRGNTIYF. DNA for the CDR3: TGTGCCAGCAGCTTGAGGGGAAACACCATATATTTT.

V is TRBV5-1 and J is TRBJ2-3; 10 bases fit TRBD2. The germline gives CDR1 SGHRS, CDR2 YFSETQ. The J segment lost 5 bases and the V segment lost 7 bases, leaving 7 bases of the junction unmatched. The CDR3 is 14 amino acids. CDR3 residues: CASVLAGPGDTQYF. DNA of the CDR3: TGCGCCAGCGTACTAGCGGGGCCAGGAGATACGCAGTATTTT. Filled out from reference TRBV5-1 and TRBJ2-3, the complete variable domain reads KAGVTQTPRYLIKTRGQQVTLSCSPISGHRSVSWYQQTPGQGLQFLFEYFSETQRNKGNFPGRFSGRQFSNSRSEMNVSTLELGDSALYLCASVLAGPGDTQYFGPGTRLTVL.

The chain uses TRBV12-5 and TRBJ1-5; TRBD1 agrees at 9 bases. V shed 5 bases, J shed 0 bases, and the junction held 11 bases outside the gene matches. CDR1 and CDR2 from the germline V gene are LGHNT and FRNRAP. The CDR3 runs 18 residues. The CDR3 spells CASGLPGQGTHSNQPQHF. CDR3 in DNA: TGTGCTAGTGGTCTTCCGGGACAGGGAACCCATAGCAATCAGCCCCAGCATTTT.

V gene TRBV14 combines with J gene TRBJ1-1; a weak D match, TRBD1 (6 bases). CDR1 and CDR2 from the germline V gene are SGHDN and FVKESK. V dropped 4 bases and J dropped 6 bases, with 18 bases sitting between them. CDR3 length: 15 amino acids. The CDR3 DNA sequence: TGTGCCAGCAGCCCTTACAGGGCCCCACTCCCTGAAGCTTTCTTT. It specifies CASSPYRAPLPEAFF.

The rearrangement joins TRBV6-1 to TRBJ2-7; either TRBD1 or TRBD2 may fit D (6 bases each). The V end was cut by 2 bases, the J end by 13 bases, with 15 bases between. This CDR3 has 12 residues. The germline CDR1 and CDR2 sequences are MNHNS and SASEGT. The CDR3 spells CASSELGGRGYF. Here the CDR3 DNA reads TGTGCCAGCAGTGAATTGGGGGGCAGGGGTTACTTC.

This chain joins TRBV6-5 and TRBJ2-1, with D perhaps matching TRBD1 (7 bases). The CDR3 runs 12 residues. Germline CDR1 MNHEY, CDR2 SVGAGI. Trimming left V 6 bases short and J 14 bases short, with 17 bases between. The DNA for the CDR3 is TGTGCCAGCAGGGGGGGACAGCGAGGGGAGTTCTTC. Amino acids: CASRGGQRGEFF.

The rearrangement links TRBV28 to TRBJ2-2; 8 nucleotides match TRBD1. V lost 3 bases and J lost 2; bases outside the gene matches: 5. The germline CDR1 and CDR2 sequences are MDHEN and SYDVKM. The length of the CDR3 is 16 residues. Written as DNA, the CDR3 is TGTGCCAGCAGTTTGCCCCAGGGGGCAAACACCGGGGAGCTGTTTTTT. The encoded protein is CASSLPQGANTGELFF. Full variable domain (missing parts from reference TRBV28 and TRBJ2-2): DVKVTQSSRYLVKRTGEKVFLECVQDMDHENMFWYRQDPGLGLRLIYFSYDVKMKEKGDIPEGYSVSREKKERFSLILESASTNQTSMYLCASSLPQGANTGELFFGEGSRLTVL.

The CDR3 is CASSQGPGGSYGYTF. The CDR3 DNA reads TGCGCCAGCAGCCAAGGCCCGGGTGGTTCCTATGGCTACACCTTC. The V and J genes are TRBV4-1 and TRBJ1-2; the D is unclear. V was pared by 1 base and J by 4 bases, with 13 bases between. This CDR3 has 15 amino acids. Germline CDR1 reads MGHRA; CDR2 reads YSYEKL.

This sequence joins TRBV10-2 and TRBJ2-7; D uncertain. Between the trimmed V and J ends, which lost 5 bases and 4 bases, there was a span of 12 bases. The CDR3 has 13 amino acids. The germline gives CDR1 WSHSY, CDR2 SAAADI. The CDR3 region has the DNA TGCGCCAGCAGTCTAATCGGGTCATACGAGCAGTACTTC. Amino acids: CASSLIGSYEQYF.